These 22 T cell receptor beta chains originate from one sample sequenced in a study of naive and memory T cell subsets. The SP2 primer and nested alpha and beta constant region primers amplified ligated cDNA in four rounds. MiXCR was run by TCRdb on the UMI-ligation and nested PCR reads, yielding one entry per CDR3 protein. The sample lists 25,000 to 35,000 distinct CDR3 sequences, about 6.2% seen once, with roughly 3.3% in the top ten. Treatment specified: skin biopsy from PPD injection site in Mantoux-positive individual. An oligonucleotide containing a UMI was ligated to the 3' end of TCR cDNA. The source was skin, collected from a tuberculin skin test site. These receptors were taken from an adult in good health.

The chain uses TRBV12-3 or TRBV12-4 and TRBJ2-5, with TRBD2 matching over 8 bases. V shed 6 bases, J shed 4 bases, and the junction held 7 bases outside the gene matches. The CDR3 length is 14 residues. CDR3 coding DNA: TGTGCCAGCAGCCAAAGCGGGGGAGGAGAGACCCAGTACTTC. It translates to CASSQSGGGETQYF.

In this sample, this clonotype turned up many times. This chain connects TRBV12-3 or TRBV12-4 to TRBJ1-2; weak D call: TRBD1 (6 bases). This CDR3 is 18 amino acids long. Trimming took off 7 bases at V and 4 bases at J, with 28 bases between the two ends. The DNA for the CDR3 is TGTGCCAGCACCCCCTATGGCGGTGGCGGGACATTCGTCTATGGCTACACCTTC. Translated, it gives CASTPYGGGGTFVYGYTF.

This clonotype was detected only a few times. The chain uses TRBV25-1 and TRBJ1-2; 9 bases agree with TRBD1. The CDR3 consists of 15 residues. Trimming took 4 bases from V and 0 from J; bases not matched to a gene: 3. Germline V gives CDR1 MGHDK, CDR2 SYGVNS. This chain's CDR3 is CASSGGQGPNYGYTF. In nucleotides, the CDR3 is TGTGCCAGCAGTGGCGGACAGGGGCCTAACTATGGCTACACCTTC.

This clonotype was counted only a few times. V and J are TRBV5-6 and TRBJ1-1; D uncertain. The CDR3 is 14 amino acids. V lost 4 bases and J 0 bases, leaving 10 bases between the germline ends. From germline, CDR1 is SGHDT and CDR2 YYEEEE. The CDR3 spells CASSDGGMNTEAFF. CDR3 nucleotides: TGTGCCAGCAGCGATGGCGGGATGAACACTGAAGCTTTCTTT.

This clonotype was counted only a few times. J is TRBJ2-2 and V is TRBV4-1; D is unresolved. Germline CDR1 is MGHRA and CDR2 is YSYEKL. The ends were cut back, 8 bases at V and 1 base at J, with 5 bases in the middle. CDR3 size: 12 residues. The CDR3 spells CASWGNTGELFF. DNA of the CDR3: TGCGCCAGCTGGGGGAACACCGGGGAGCTGTTTTTT.

This clonotype occurred many times. The rearrangement uses TRBV5-1 and TRBJ2-7, with D perhaps being TRBD1 or TRBD2 (6 bases each). CDR3 length: 15 residues. Germline V gene sequence: CDR1 SGHRS, CDR2 YFSETQ. Trimming removed 1 base at V and 7 bases at J, with 18 bases between. This chain's CDR3 is CASSLLGGGMLEQYF. CDR3 bases: TGCGCCAGCAGCTTGCTGGGGGGCGGAATGCTTGAGCAGTACTTC. Full variable domain (remainder filled in from reference TRBV5-1 and TRBJ2-7): KAGVTQTPRYLIKTRGQQVTLSCSPISGHRSVSWYQQTPGQGLQFLFEYFSETQRNKGNFPGRFSGRQFSNSRSEMNVSTLELGDSALYLCASSLLGGGMLEQYFGPGTRLTVT.

This clonotype showed up many times. The chain links TRBV9 to TRBJ1-2, with D possibly TRBD1 on 6 matching bases. This CDR3 is 13 amino acids long. Germline assignment: CDR1 SGDLS and CDR2 YYNGEE. V lost 3 bases and J lost 4, with 10 bases in between. The CDR3, as DNA: TGTGCCAGCAGCGGAGACAGGACCTATGGCTACACCTTC. Residues: CASSGDRTYGYTF.

This clonotype turned up a few times. The chain has TRBV3-1 and TRBJ2-1, with D possibly matching TRBD2 (7 bases). In germline, CDR1 is LGHDT, CDR2 YNNKEL (reference sequence). The V and J ends lost 6 bases and 3 bases respectively, with 21 bases between them. The CDR3 contains 17 residues. DNA for the CDR3: TGTGCCAGCAGACATACCATTGGGGGGGCTCACTACAATGAGCAGTTCTTC. Encoded protein: CASRHTIGGAHYNEQFF.

This clonotype was seen ten or more times. The chain links TRBV11-2 to TRBJ2-1, with TRBD2 matching 14 bases. Germline lookup yields CDR1 SGHAT and CDR2 FQNNGV. J lost 5 bases, V lost 6 bases, and 12 bases had no gene match. The CDR3 runs to 18 residues. The CDR3 DNA follows: TGTGCCAGCAGTTCAGGCAGACTAGCGGGGGGGTTCAACAATGAGCAGTTCTTC. Its translation: CASSSGRLAGGFNNEQFF.

This clonotype is judged medium-sized. The rearrangement links TRBV2 to TRBJ2-3; D is undetermined. This CDR3 has 12 amino acids. The V gene's germline CDR1 is SNHLY and CDR2 FYNNEI. The germline V and J ends were trimmed by 2 bases and 6 bases, with 6 bases remaining between them. CDR3 nucleotides: TGTGCCAGCAGTGAACACCCCGATACGCAGTATTTT. This sequence encodes CASSEHPDTQYF.

This clonotype was counted ten times or more. This chain joins TRBV7-2 and TRBJ2-5; possible D gene TRBD2, 6 bases. V was pared by 6 bases and J by 3 bases, with 20 bases between. The CDR3 extends over 16 amino acids. Per germline, CDR1 SGHTA and CDR2 FQGNSA. CDR3 bases: TGTGCCAGCAGTCCTTCGCCCGGGGGAGATAAAGAGACCCAGTACTTC. Protein: CASSPSPGGDKETQYF.

The V gene is TRBV20-1, the J gene TRBJ1-5, with 9 bases identical to TRBD1. The CDR3 contains 15 residues. Germline values: CDR1 DFQATT, CDR2 SNEGSKA (reference sequence). With 3 bases clipped from V and 4 bases from J, the junction kept 7 bases outside the gene matches. This chain's CDR3 is CSASLEGQGNQPQHF. DNA for the CDR3: TGCAGTGCTAGTCTCGAGGGACAGGGTAATCAGCCCCAGCATTTT.

This clonotype was found many times. V gene TRBV7-3 combines with J gene TRBJ2-3; weak D call: TRBD1 (6 bases). The CDR3 is made up of 17 amino acids. Trimming left V 5 bases short and J 3 bases short, with 21 bases between. Per the germline V gene, CDR1 is SGHTA and CDR2 is FQGTGA. The CDR3 region is CASSPLSRGRITDTQYF. The CDR3 DNA reads TGTGCCAGCAGCCCCCTGTCCAGGGGCCGTATAACAGATACGCAGTATTTT.

This clonotype was seen many times. The gene calls are TRBV13 and TRBJ1-1; D is ambiguous. This CDR3 has 12 residues. CDR1 and CDR2 (germline): PRHDT, FYEKMQ (reference sequence). The V end lost 6 bases, the J end lost 7 bases, and 12 bases lay between the germline ends. CDR3 DNA: TGTGCCAGCAGTCAAGGACGGATTGAAGCTTTCTTT. Amino acid sequence: CASSQGRIEAFF.

This sequence joins TRBV12-3 or TRBV12-4 and TRBJ1-5; D unclear. Trimming removed 5 bases at V and 8 bases at J, with 13 bases between. The length of the CDR3 is 13 residues. The CDR3 is CASSLYPKEPQHF. The CDR3 DNA reads as TGTGCCAGCAGTCTTTATCCCAAGGAGCCCCAGCATTTT.

At least ten counts were recorded for this clonotype. The chain carries TRBV5-1 and TRBJ2-5, with TRBD2 as a possible D gene (6 bases). The CDR3 length is 14 residues. Between the trimmed V and J ends, which lost 2 bases and 4 bases, there was a span of 12 bases. The germline V gene has CDR1 SGHRS and CDR2 YFSETQ. As DNA, the CDR3 is TGCGCCAGCAGCTTCCTAGTAGCGGCAGAGACCCAGTACTTC. Residues: CASSFLVAAETQYF.

The chain uses TRBV7-6 and TRBJ1-4; TRBD1 matches 8 bases. Germline CDR1 SGHVS, CDR2 FNYEAQ. There are 14 residues in the CDR3. V trimming: 6 bases; J trimming: 7 bases; junction bases outside the gene matches: 7. CDR3 DNA: TGTGCCAGCAGTCAACAGGGGGGCGGTGAAAAACTGTTTTTT. It codes for CASSQQGGGEKLFF.

This clonotype ranks as medium-sized. V is TRBV2 and J is TRBJ1-1, with no clear D. The CDR3 consists of 15 residues. Trimming shortened V by 4 bases and J by 0 bases, and 12 bases separated the two germline ends. Germline values: CDR1 SNHLY, CDR2 FYNNEI. CDR3 region: CASSGQEPMNTEAFF. CDR3 DNA: TGTGCCAGCAGTGGGCAGGAGCCCATGAACACTGAAGCTTTCTTT.

This clonotype has a count of ten or more. V and J are TRBV20-1 and TRBJ1-1, with 9 bases aligning to TRBD1. V was pared by 3 bases and J by 4 bases, with 0 bases of the junction left unmatched. The CDR3 is 12 residues long. CDR1 and CDR2 from the germline V gene are DFQATT and SNEGSKA (reference sequence). The CDR3: CSARTGGTEAFF. In DNA form, the CDR3 reads TGCAGTGCTAGGACAGGGGGCACTGAAGCTTTCTTT.

This clonotype was recorded many times. V is TRBV7-2 and J is TRBJ1-5, with D possibly being TRBD1 (5 bases). Germline V gives CDR1 SGHTA, CDR2 FQGNSA. The CDR3 totals 15 residues. V lost 1 base to trimming and J lost 3 bases, with 10 bases between them. The chain's CDR3 is CASSLVSGYNQPQHF. The CDR3 DNA is TGTGCCAGCAGCTTAGTATCAGGGTACAATCAGCCCCAGCATTTT. The full variable domain, its missing parts supplied by reference TRBV7-2 and TRBJ1-5, is GAGVSQSPSNKVTEKGKDVELRCDPISGHTALYWYRQSLGQGLEFLIYFQGNSAPDKSGLPSDRFSAERTGGSVSTLTIQRTQQEDSAVYLCASSLVSGYNQPQHFGDGTRLSIL.

The rearrangement uses TRBV19 and TRBJ2-1, with 15 bases that match TRBD2. Looked up from germline, CDR1 is LNHDA and CDR2 is SQIVND (reference sequence). Germline trimming cut 6 bases from V and 2 bases from J; bases unmatched to any gene: 2. This CDR3 contains 16 residues. The CDR3 is CASRRTSGGAYNEQFF. The CDR3 DNA follows: TGTGCCAGTAGGAGGACTAGCGGGGGGGCCTACAATGAGCAGTTCTTC.

This clonotype was seen repeatedly, ten times or more. This CDR3 is CASSPGQGYGYTF. The DNA for the CDR3 is TGTGCCAGCTCACCGGGACAGGGCTATGGCTACACCTTC. The V call is TRBV18, the J call TRBJ1-2, with 9 positions matching TRBD1. J was trimmed by 4 bases and V by 3 bases; bases with no gene match: 0. Germline V lookup: CDR1 KGHSH, CDR2 LQKENI. The CDR3 is 13 amino acids.